The 4 T cell receptor beta chains presented below share a single source sample, sequenced in a study of cytotoxic CD8 clonotypes in ibrutinib-treated CLL. The repertoire was sequenced with immunoSEQ multiplex PCR; TCRdb's copy has only in-frame clones and lacks some. The data show tens of thousands of clones, with 55% to 65% seen just once and around 20% held by the top ten. Here the sequenced sample was PBMCs, taken after 24 months of ibrutinib treatment. All receptors derive from a human donor with chronic lymphocytic leukemia.

The sample holds a few counts of this clone. The gene calls are TRBV6-5 and TRBJ1-6, with D perhaps TRBD1 (5 bases). Germline V gives CDR1 MNHEY, CDR2 SVGAGI. This CDR3 comprises 13 residues. V was pared by 10 bases and J by 8 bases, with 15 bases between. The CDR3 protein is CAIRAAADSPLHF. CDR3 sequence (DNA): TGTGCCATCAGGGCAGCGGCAGATTCACCCCTCCACTTT.

The chain is built from TRBV28 and TRBJ2-6; D is ambiguous. The germline gives CDR1 MDHEN, CDR2 SYDVKM. CDR3 size: 16 residues. V lost 2 bases to trimming and J lost 0 bases, with 8 bases between them. CDR3 bases: TGTGCCAGCAGTTTACTTGGGCGCTCTGGGGCCAACGTCCTGACTTTC. Amino acids: CASSLLGRSGANVLTF.

The chain links TRBV9 to TRBJ2-1; 8 positions agree with TRBD2. The CDR3 is 15 amino acids. The germline V gene has CDR1 SGDLS and CDR2 YYNGEE. J lost 12 bases, V lost 0 bases, and 11 bases had no gene match. The DNA for the CDR3 is TGTGCCAGCAGCGTAGGGTTAGCGGGGACCTCATTGCAGTTCTTC. Translating it yields CASSVGLAGTSLQFF.

The V gene is TRBV6-6, the J gene TRBJ1-2, with 8 bases that match TRBD1. The CDR3 contains 15 residues. V lost 6 bases to trimming and J lost 4 bases; unmatched junction nucleotides: 10. Looked up from germline, CDR1 is MNHNY and CDR2 is SVGAGI (reference sequence). CDR3: CASSLDRGDIYGYTF. The CDR3 bases are TGTGCCAGCAGCCTTGACAGGGGTGATATCTATGGCTACACCTTC.